The 31 T cell receptor beta chains below were found in one sample sequenced in a study of T cell responses to AZD1222 COVID-19 vaccine listed by TCRdb under 2021. In light of the paper, this sample's time point label describes: about 28 days (+/-7) after the second vaccine dose. Library preparation used the immunoSEQ multiplex PCR assay. TCRdb carries this immuneACCESS record with in-frame sequences only. Its versions omit some clonotypes, under half of them owing to an unresolved V gene in the studies checked, with the rest unexplained. In this sample the table shows 100,000 to 120,000 clones, about 90% of which occur a single time. Around 14% of the sample belongs to the ten largest clones. The source was peripheral blood, collected 28 days after the second AZD1222 dose. These receptor sequences come from an adult who received the AZD1222 COVID-19 vaccine.

This rearrangement joins TRBV29-1 to TRBJ1-1, with a tentative D call TRBD1 (5 bases). This CDR3 has 14 residues. Trimming took 2 bases from V and 1 from J, leaving 11 bases between them. Germline CDR1 SQVTM, CDR2 ANQGSEA. DNA of the CDR3: TGCAGCGTTGAACGGGGGAGCAGGAACACTGAAGCTTTCTTT. It yields the protein CSVERGSRNTEAFF.

This chain links TRBV19 with TRBJ2-5, with 7 bases that match TRBD2. V gave up 7 bases and J gave up 0 bases; unmatched junction bases: 17. Per germline, CDR1 LNHDA and CDR2 SQIVND (reference sequence). CDR3 size: 18 residues. The CDR3 nucleotides are TGTGCCAGTAAACCGGGCTCCCGACTAGCAGCGTACCAAGAGACCCAGTACTTC. Translating gives CASKPGSRLAAYQETQYF.

The chain couples TRBV5-4 to TRBJ2-1; D is ambiguous. V lost 5 bases and J 7 bases, leaving 10 bases between the germline ends. Germline CDR1 SGHNT, CDR2 YYREEE (reference sequence). The CDR3 is 12 residues long. CDR3 in DNA: TGTGCCAGCAGGCAACAGTTGAATGAGCAGTTCTTC. It translates to CASRQQLNEQFF.

V usage is TRBV29-1 and J usage is TRBJ2-1; D gene unclear. Germline lookup yields CDR1 SQVTM and CDR2 ANQGSEA. The CDR3 extends over 11 amino acids. The V end lost 3 bases, the J end lost 4 bases, and 4 bases lay between the germline ends. The CDR3 region has the DNA TGCAGCGTTGACGCATACAATGAGCAGTTCTTC. Translating it yields CSVDAYNEQFF.

This clone was counted once. The V and J genes are TRBV2 and TRBJ2-5; D is unresolved. V lost 5 bases and J 0 bases, leaving 13 bases between the germline ends. Germline CDR1 is SNHLY and CDR2 is FYNNEI. CDR3 length: 15 residues. This CDR3 reads CASSRSSGYQETQYF. Written as DNA, the CDR3 is TGTGCCAGCAGTAGGAGCTCGGGTTACCAAGAGACCCAGTACTTC.

On this clone itself: In the same sample, other DNA sequences code for this CDR3. The chain recombines TRBV7-2 with TRBJ1-5; TRBD1 might be the D (5 bases). The germline V and J ends were trimmed by 5 bases and 7 bases, with 9 bases remaining between them. The V gene's germline CDR1 is SGHTA and CDR2 FQGNSA. CDR3 length: 12 amino acids. As DNA, the CDR3 is TGTGCCAGCAGCCCTAGGGGCCAGCCCCAGCATTTT. This encodes CASSPRGQPQHF.

The chain uses TRBV19 and TRBJ1-5; D remains ambiguous. The CDR3 loop spans 14 amino acids. Looked up from germline, CDR1 is LNHDA and CDR2 is SQIVND (reference sequence). The V and J ends lost 2 bases and 0 bases respectively, with 5 bases between them. The CDR3 nucleotides are TGTGCCAGTAGTATAACGGTTAGCAATCAGCCCCAGCATTTT. This gives the protein CASSITVSNQPQHF.

This clone was detected only once. V usage is TRBV1 and J usage is TRBJ1-1. TRBV1 corresponds to a pseudogene. The CDR3 consists of 19 residues. CDR3 in amino acids: CTSSLSCHRLRNMNTEAFF. The CDR3 region has the DNA TGCACCAGCAGCCTTAGTTGCCACAGACTACGGAACATGAACACTGAAGCTTTCTTT.

The V gene is TRBV6-1, the J gene TRBJ1-2; TRBD1 aligns across 8 bases. Germline CDR1 is MNHNS and CDR2 is SASEGT. There are 14 residues in the CDR3. Trimming cost V 1 base and J 6 bases; bases outside gene matches: 4. This chain's CDR3 is CASSEDQGAHGYTF. The DNA for the CDR3 is TGTGCCAGCAGTGAAGATCAGGGGGCGCATGGCTACACCTTC.

The chain couples TRBV5-1 to TRBJ1-1; D is unresolved. V lost 3 bases and J 2 bases, leaving 8 bases between the germline ends. The CDR3 loop spans 13 amino acids. Per the germline V gene, CDR1 is SGHRS and CDR2 is YFSETQ. CDR3 region: CASSYRGNTEAFF. Written as DNA, the CDR3 is TGCGCCAGCAGCTACCGGGGAAACACTGAAGCTTTCTTT. Variable domain in full (rest from reference TRBV5-1 and TRBJ1-1): KAGVTQTPRYLIKTRGQQVTLSCSPISGHRSVSWYQQTPGQGLQFLFEYFSETQRNKGNFPGRFSGRQFSNSRSEMNVSTLELGDSALYLCASSYRGNTEAFFGQGTRLTVV.

The chain couples TRBV6-5 to TRBJ1-2; tentative D call: TRBD1 (5 bases). The CDR3 is made up of 12 amino acids. The V and J ends lost 4 bases and 3 bases respectively, with 6 bases between them. Per germline, CDR1 MNHEY and CDR2 SVGAGI. This chain's CDR3 is CASSSGDYGYTF. CDR3 DNA sequence: TGTGCCAGCAGTTCGGGGGACTATGGCTACACCTTC.

The chain employs TRBV7-2 and TRBJ2-7, with a weak D call TRBD1 (6 bases). Between the trimmed V and J ends, which lost 10 bases and 2 bases, there was a span of 21 bases. Germline assignment: CDR1 SGHTA and CDR2 FQGNSA. The CDR3 contains 15 residues. Written as DNA, the CDR3 is TGTGCCACCGTAACCCAGCCGGGACAAACCTACGAGCAGTACTTC. Protein product: CATVTQPGQTYEQYF.

The chain uses TRBV18 and TRBJ1-2, with D possibly matching TRBD1 (5 bases). This CDR3 contains 14 residues. In germline, CDR1 is KGHSH, CDR2 LQKENI. With 3 bases removed from V and 7 bases from J, the gap between germline ends came to 15 bases. The CDR3 region is CASSPANSDSGYTF. Written as DNA, the CDR3 is TGTGCCAGCTCACCTGCAAATAGCGACAGTGGCTACACCTTC.

This chain uses TRBV11-3 with TRBJ2-3; 13 nucleotides align to TRBD2. The germline CDR1 and CDR2 sequences are SGHNT and YENEEA. CDR3 length equals 17 residues. Losses at the gene ends were 0 bases for V and 9 bases for J; bases not matched to a gene: 9. DNA for the CDR3: TGTGCCAGCAGCTTAGATCTCCCGACTAGCGGGGGGTACACGCAGTATTTT. Translation gives CASSLDLPTSGGYTQYF.

This clone has only a few counts. J is TRBJ2-3 and V is TRBV3-1 (or the pseudogene TRBV3-2); 12 bases fit TRBD2. The V and J ends lost 2 bases and 6 bases, in that order; junction bases with no gene match: 12. This CDR3 comprises 18 residues. Germline CDR1 is LGHDT and CDR2 is YNNKEL (reference sequence). CDR3 sequence reads: CASSQTTSGRPTSDTQYF. In DNA form, the CDR3 reads TGTGCCAGCAGCCAAACTACTAGCGGGAGGCCCACCTCGGATACGCAGTATTTT.

The rearrangement joins TRBV12-5 to TRBJ1-2; D possibly corresponds to TRBD1 (6 bases). V was pared by 1 base and J by 8 bases, with 14 bases between. Per the germline V gene, CDR1 is LGHNT and CDR2 is FRNRAP. There are 14 residues in the CDR3. CDR3 DNA sequence: TGTGCTAGTGGTTTGGAAACAGGGTTGTTAGGCTACACCTTC. It codes for CASGLETGLLGYTF.

The genes are TRBV7-9 and TRBJ1-2; unclear D gene. V dropped 1 base and J dropped 2 bases, with 5 bases sitting between them. The CDR3 spans 13 residues. Germline loops: CDR1 SEHNR, CDR2 FQNEAQ (reference sequence). This chain's CDR3 is CASSLVSNYGYTF. The CDR3 nucleotides read TGTGCCAGCAGCTTAGTTTCGAACTATGGCTACACCTTC. The complete variable domain, with remaining parts taken from reference TRBV7-9 and TRBJ1-2, reads DTGVSQNPRHKITKRGQNVTFRCDPISEHNRLYWYRQTLGQGPEFLTYFQNEAQLEKSRLLSDRFSAERPKGSFSTLEIQRTEQGDSAMYLCASSLVSNYGYTFGSGTRLTVV.

V gene TRBV10-3 combines with J gene TRBJ1-5; D not resolved. This CDR3 contains 14 residues. The ends were cut back, 3 bases at V and 7 bases at J, with 13 bases in the middle. Germline V CDR1 and CDR2: ENHRY, SYGVKD. The CDR3 DNA reads TGTGCCATCAGTGAAGGGCAGGCCCCCCAGCCCCAGCATTTT. Translating it yields CAISEGQAPQPQHF.

This rearrangement joins TRBV7-8 to TRBJ2-3; D uncertain. CDR3 length equals 14 residues. V dropped 1 base and J dropped 0 bases, with 5 bases sitting between them. CDR1 SGHVS and CDR2 FQNEAQ come from the germline V gene. CDR3 sequence reads: CASSLVPSTDTQYF. Written as DNA, the CDR3 is TGTGCCAGCAGCTTAGTACCTAGCACAGATACGCAGTATTTT.

The chain recombines TRBV5-1 with TRBJ2-3; 12 positions match TRBD2. Trimming removed 4 bases from V and 11 bases from J; junction bases left unmatched: 14. Looked up from germline, CDR1 is SGHRS and CDR2 is YFSETQ. CDR3 size: 16 residues. CDR3 protein: CASSLGLAGFLWRQYF. The CDR3, as DNA: TGCGCCAGCAGCCTGGGACTAGCGGGCTTCTTGTGGAGGCAGTATTTT.

This chain connects TRBV19 to TRBJ1-2; 8 bases are a match to TRBD1. Germline loops: CDR1 LNHDA, CDR2 SQIVND (reference sequence). The CDR3 runs 14 residues. J was trimmed by 6 bases and V by 5 bases; bases with no gene match: 8. The CDR3 region is CASSPMDRVDGYTF. The CDR3 nucleotides read TGTGCCAGTAGTCCAATGGACAGGGTGGATGGCTACACCTTC.

DNA for the CDR3: TGTGCCAGCAGTATGGGACAGGAAAGGGGCTACACCTTC. Amino acids: CASSMGQERGYTF. J is TRBJ1-2 and V is TRBV12-3 or TRBV12-4; 8 bases are a match to TRBD1. With V trimmed by 5 bases and J by 8 bases, 7 bases remained unmatched. CDR3 length equals 13 residues.

The chain couples TRBV5-6 to TRBJ2-7, with TRBD1 matching 7 bases. This CDR3 region has 13 residues. The germline V gene has CDR1 SGHDT and CDR2 YYEEEE. Trimming removed 4 bases from V and 4 bases from J; junction bases left unmatched: 5. CDR3 sequence reads: CASSLTDRYEQYF. The CDR3 nucleotides are TGTGCCAGCAGCCTAACGGACAGGTACGAGCAGTACTTC. Drawing the rest from reference TRBV5-6 and TRBJ2-7, the complete variable domain is DAGVTQSPTHLIKTRGQQVTLRCSPKSGHDTVSWYQQALGQGPQFIFQYYEEEERQRGNFPDRFSGHQFPNYSSELNVNALLLGDSALYLCASSLTDRYEQYFGPGTRLTVT.

The chain carries TRBV6-1 and TRBJ1-3; D may be TRBD1 (5 bases). The germline gives CDR1 MNHNS, CDR2 SASEGT. Between the trimmed V and J ends, which lost 3 bases and 2 bases, there was a span of 17 bases. There are 17 residues in the CDR3. This chain's CDR3 is CASSDGGRRRAGNTIYF. The CDR3 DNA sequence: TGTGCCAGCAGTGATGGGGGACGCCGGCGGGCTGGAAACACCATATATTTT.

The rearrangement uses TRBV7-9 and TRBJ1-1; D possibly corresponds to TRBD1 (5 bases). The germline V gene has CDR1 SEHNR and CDR2 FQNEAQ (reference sequence). This CDR3 is built from 13 residues. V was clipped by 5 bases and J by 4 bases, with 11 bases between them. The CDR3 loop is CASSRTGGTEAFF. The CDR3, as DNA: TGTGCCAGCAGCCGCACCGGGGGCACTGAAGCTTTCTTT.

V gene TRBV11-3 combines with J gene TRBJ1-6, with D unclear. Germline lookup yields CDR1 SGHNT and CDR2 YENEEA. Trimming stripped 4 bases from V and 7 bases from J, with 8 bases between. CDR3 length: 13 amino acids. The CDR3 DNA reads TGTGCCAGCAGCTCCCTTACGAATTCACCCCTCCACTTT. It specifies CASSSLTNSPLHF.

The chain has TRBV5-6 and TRBJ2-5; 8 bases are shared with TRBD2. J was trimmed by 2 bases and V by 2 bases; bases with no gene match: 8. Germline V CDR1 and CDR2: SGHDT, YYEEEE. The CDR3 spans 16 residues. The CDR3 here is CASSFQGGGIQETQYF. The CDR3 DNA is TGTGCCAGCAGCTTTCAGGGCGGGGGGATACAAGAGACCCAGTACTTC.

This sequence joins TRBV6-5 and TRBJ2-5, with D possibly matching TRBD2 (6 bases). CDR3 size: 13 residues. V was shortened by 4 bases and J by 0 bases, with 6 bases between the two germline ends. Germline V CDR1 and CDR2: MNHEY, SVGAGI. The CDR3 is CASSWGDQETQYF. In DNA form, the CDR3 reads TGTGCCAGCAGTTGGGGGGACCAAGAGACCCAGTACTTC.

The chain uses TRBV10-3 and TRBJ1-5, with 7 bases fitting TRBD1. The CDR3 has 14 amino acids. Germline-derived CDR1 and CDR2 are ENHRY and SYGVKD. J lost 4 bases, V lost 4 bases, and 4 bases had no gene match. The CDR3 DNA reads as TGTGCCATCAGTGCGGGACAGCTTAATCAGCCCCAGCATTTT. This translates into CAISAGQLNQPQHF.

CDR3 region: CASSVDRGQGEKLFF. The DNA for the CDR3 is TGTGCCAGCAGCGTAGATCGGGGGCAGGGTGAAAAACTGTTTTTT. The gene calls are TRBV9 and TRBJ1-4; tentative D call: TRBD1 (6 bases). The germline gives CDR1 SGDLS, CDR2 YYNGEE. The CDR3 covers 15 residues. V gave up 0 bases and J gave up 7 bases, with 13 bases separating them.

V gene TRBV27 combines with J gene TRBJ1-4; D not resolved. The V gene's germline CDR1 is MNHEY and CDR2 SMNVEV (reference sequence). This CDR3 comprises 15 residues. Trimming removed 6 bases at V and 7 bases at J, with 18 bases between. The CDR3, as DNA: TGTGCCAGCAGACCCCGGTGGGGATGGGGTGAAAAACTGTTTTTT. This encodes CASRPRWGWGEKLFF.